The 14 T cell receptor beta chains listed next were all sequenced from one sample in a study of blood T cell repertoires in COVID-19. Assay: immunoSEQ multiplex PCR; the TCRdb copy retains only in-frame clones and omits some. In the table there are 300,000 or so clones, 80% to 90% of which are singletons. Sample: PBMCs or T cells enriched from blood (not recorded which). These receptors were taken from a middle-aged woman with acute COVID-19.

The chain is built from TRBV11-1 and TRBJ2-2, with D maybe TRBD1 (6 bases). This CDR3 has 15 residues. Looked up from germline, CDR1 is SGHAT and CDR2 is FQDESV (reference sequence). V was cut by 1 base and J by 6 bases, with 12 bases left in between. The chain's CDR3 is CASSLDRVKSGELFF. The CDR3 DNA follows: TGTGCCAGCAGCTTAGACAGGGTAAAGTCCGGGGAGCTGTTTTTT.

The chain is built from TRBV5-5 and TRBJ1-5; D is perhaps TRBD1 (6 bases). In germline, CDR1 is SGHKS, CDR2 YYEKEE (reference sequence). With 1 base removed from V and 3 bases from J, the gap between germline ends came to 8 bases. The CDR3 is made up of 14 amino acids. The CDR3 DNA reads TGTGCCAGCAGCTTGTGGGGGCCCAATCAGCCCCAGCATTTT. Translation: CASSLWGPNQPQHF.

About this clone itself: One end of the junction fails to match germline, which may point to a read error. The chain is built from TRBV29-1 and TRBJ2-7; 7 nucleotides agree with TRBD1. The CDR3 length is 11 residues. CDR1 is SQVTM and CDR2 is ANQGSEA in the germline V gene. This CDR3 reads CSVQDREKQYF. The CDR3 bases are TGCAGCGTTCAAGACAGGGAAAAGCAGTACTTC.

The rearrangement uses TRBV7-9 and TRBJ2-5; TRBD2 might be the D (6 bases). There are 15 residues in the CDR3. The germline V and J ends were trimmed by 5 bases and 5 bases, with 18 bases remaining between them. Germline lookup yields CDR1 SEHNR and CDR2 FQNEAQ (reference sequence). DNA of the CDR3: TGTGCCAGCAGCCTAACGGAGGGTGGCTGGGAGACCCAGTACTTC. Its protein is CASSLTEGGWETQYF.

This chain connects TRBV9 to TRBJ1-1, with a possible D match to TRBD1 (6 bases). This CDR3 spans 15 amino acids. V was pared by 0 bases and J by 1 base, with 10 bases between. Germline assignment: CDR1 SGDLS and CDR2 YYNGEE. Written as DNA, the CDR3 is TGTGCCAGCAGCGTAGCGGGACACACGAACACTGAAGCTTTCTTT. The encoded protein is CASSVAGHTNTEAFF.

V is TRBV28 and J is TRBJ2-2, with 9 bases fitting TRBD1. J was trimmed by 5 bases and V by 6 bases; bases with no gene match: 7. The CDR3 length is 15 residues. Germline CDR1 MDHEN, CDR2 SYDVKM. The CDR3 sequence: CASRLDRGWTGELFF. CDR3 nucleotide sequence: TGTGCCAGCAGGCTAGACAGGGGGTGGACCGGGGAGCTGTTTTTT.

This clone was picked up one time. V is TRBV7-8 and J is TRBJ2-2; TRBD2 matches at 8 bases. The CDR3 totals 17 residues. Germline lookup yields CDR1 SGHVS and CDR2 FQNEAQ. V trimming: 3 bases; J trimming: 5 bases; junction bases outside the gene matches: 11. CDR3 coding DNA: TGTGCCAGCAGCTTCCTTCGAGCGGGGGCGGGAACCGGGGAGCTGTTTTTT. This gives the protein CASSFLRAGAGTGELFF.

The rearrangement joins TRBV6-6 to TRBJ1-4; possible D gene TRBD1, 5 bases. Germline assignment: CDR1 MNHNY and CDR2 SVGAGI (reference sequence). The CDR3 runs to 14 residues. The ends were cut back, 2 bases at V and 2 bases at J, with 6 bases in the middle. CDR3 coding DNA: TGTGCCAGCAGTTACGGGGGGACTAATGAAAAACTGTTTTTT. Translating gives CASSYGGTNEKLFF.

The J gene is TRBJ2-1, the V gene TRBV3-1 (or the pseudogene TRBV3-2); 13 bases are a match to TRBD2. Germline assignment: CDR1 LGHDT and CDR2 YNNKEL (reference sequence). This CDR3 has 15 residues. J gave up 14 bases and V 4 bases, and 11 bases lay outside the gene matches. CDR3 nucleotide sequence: TGTGCCAGCAGCCCGACAGGGACTAGCGGGACCCTTGAGTTCTTC. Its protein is CASSPTGTSGTLEFF.

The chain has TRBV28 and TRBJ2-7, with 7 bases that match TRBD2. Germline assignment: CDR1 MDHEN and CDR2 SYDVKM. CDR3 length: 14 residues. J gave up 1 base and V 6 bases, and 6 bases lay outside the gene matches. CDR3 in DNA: TGTGCCAGCAGCGCCTGGGAGGGGTCCTACGAGCAGTACTTC. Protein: CASSAWEGSYEQYF.

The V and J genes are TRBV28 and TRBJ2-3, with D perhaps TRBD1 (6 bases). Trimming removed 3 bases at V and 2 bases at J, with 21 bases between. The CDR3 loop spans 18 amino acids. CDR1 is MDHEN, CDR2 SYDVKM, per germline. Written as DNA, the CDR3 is TGTGCCAGCAGTTTGGCGGCAGGGGAGTTCCGCTTCACAGATACGCAGTATTTT. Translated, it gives CASSLAAGEFRFTDTQYF. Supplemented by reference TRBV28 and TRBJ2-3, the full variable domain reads DVKVTQSSRYLVKRTGEKVFLECVQDMDHENMFWYRQDPGLGLRLIYFSYDVKMKEKGDIPEGYSVSREKKERFSLILESASTNQTSMYLCASSLAAGEFRFTDTQYFGPGTRLTVL.

In nucleotides, the CDR3 is TGTGCCAGCAGCTCGGACAGGGGGACGTCTGGAAACACCATATATTTT. Residues: CASSSDRGTSGNTIYF. The chain links TRBV9 to TRBJ1-3, with 10 bases that match TRBD1. J lost 1 base, V lost 4 bases, and 5 bases had no gene match. CDR1 is SGDLS, CDR2 YYNGEE, per germline. This CDR3 is built from 16 residues. The whole variable domain, remainder taken from reference TRBV9 and TRBJ1-3, is DSGVTQTPKHLITATGQRVTLRCSPRSGDLSVYWYQQSLDQGLQFLIQYYNGEERAKGNILERFSAQQFPDLHSELNLSSLELGDSALYFCASSSDRGTSGNTIYFGEGSWLTVV.

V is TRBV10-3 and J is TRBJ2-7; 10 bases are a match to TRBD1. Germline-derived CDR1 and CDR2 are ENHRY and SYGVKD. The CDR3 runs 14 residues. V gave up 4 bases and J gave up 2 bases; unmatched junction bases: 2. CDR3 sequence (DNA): TGTGCCATCAGTGGGGACAGGGGAACCTACGAGCAGTACTTC. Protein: CAISGDRGTYEQYF.

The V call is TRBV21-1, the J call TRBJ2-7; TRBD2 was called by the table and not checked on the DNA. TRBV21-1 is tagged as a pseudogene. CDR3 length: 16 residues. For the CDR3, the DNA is TGTGCCAGTTGGTGGTCTCGCGGGACTTCCACCTACGAGCAGTACTTC. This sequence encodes CASWWSRGTSTYEQYF.